This T cell receptor beta chain emerged from a study of identical twins. Every donor was a healthy Caucasian. Through template switching, a universal primer site was introduced, and the cDNA contained unique molecular identifiers. MiXCR, applied by TCRdb to the 5' RACE reads, yields one record per CDR3 protein. Of 500,000 to 600,000 distinct CDR3 sequences listed, less than 25% are singletons. Germline CDR1 and CDR2: DFQATT and SNEGSKA (reference sequence). The CDR3 covers 13 residues. Trimming shortened V by 0 bases and J by 4 bases, and 10 bases separated the two germline ends. These data also formed part of another study, on T cells expressing NK-cell markers. That publication notes: The TCR beta repertoires were obtained from sorted CD3+CD56+NKG2C+, CD3+CD56+NKG2C- and CD3+CD56-NKG2C+ T cells. Several experiments added an anti-gamma-delta TCR antibody to sort only alpha-beta TCR T cells.

Sequencing was done on a sample of CD4+ T cells sorted from blood. This sequence originates from a young woman in good health. The genes are TRBV20-1 and TRBJ2-7; no clear D. The CDR3 DNA reads TGCAGTGCTAGAGATGACTCACTATACGAGCAGTACTTC. Translated: CSARDDSLYEQYF.